These 5 T cell receptor beta chains were sequenced from one sample in a study of T cells after posttransplantation cyclophosphamide. Only in-frame clones appear in the TCRdb table, and some are missing; sequencing was by immunoSEQ multiplex PCR. This sample has under 15,000 clones, each found more than once. Treatment was busulfan-fludarabine conditioning, a marrow graft, and cyclophosphamide on days +3 and +4. Sample: PBMCs, taken after allogeneic stem cell transplant with posttransplant cyclophosphamide. Receptors were obtained from a female patient aged 40-50 years who received an allogeneic stem cell transplant from an unrelated donor, was CMV-positive, and had acute GVHD only. Part of the T cell pool may stem from the graft donor.

V is TRBV5-1 and J is TRBJ2-1, with D tentatively TRBD2 (6 bases). This CDR3 is built from 15 residues. The germline gives CDR1 SGHRS, CDR2 YFSETQ. V dropped 6 bases and J dropped 6 bases, with 19 bases sitting between them. The CDR3 DNA reads as TGCGCCAGCACGCAAGTTGTAGCTAGCGCCAATGAGCAGTTCTTC. Translated: CASTQVVASANEQFF.

This clone has a count of ten or more. The rearrangement uses TRBV30 and TRBJ1-1; D is ambiguous. CDR1 is GTSNPN, CDR2 SVGIG, per germline (reference sequence). The length of the CDR3 is 11 residues. V was trimmed by 5 bases and J by 0 bases, leaving 4 bases between them. The CDR3 DNA is TGTGCCTGGGGCATGAACACTGAAGCTTTCTTT. Its protein product is CAWGMNTEAFF.

Many counts were recorded for this clone. V gene TRBV7-9 combines with J gene TRBJ2-1; TRBD2 matches 7 bases. Germline V gene sequence: CDR1 SEHNR, CDR2 FQNEAQ (reference sequence). The length of the CDR3 is 12 residues. V was clipped by 1 base and J by 15 bases; unmatched bases: 6. The chain's CDR3 is CASSLEAGDTFF. The CDR3 DNA sequence: TGTGCCAGCAGCTTAGAGGCGGGAGATACGTTCTTC.

The CDR3 region has the DNA TGTGCCAGCAGCTTAGCTTATGGCGGGGGCTACGTTCAGTACGTC. Protein: CASSLAYGGGYVQYV. The rearrangement links TRBV7-2 to TRBJ2-7, with a tentative D call TRBD2 (7 bases). With 0 bases removed from V and 10 bases from J, the gap between germline ends came to 19 bases. Germline V gene data show CDR1 as SGHTA and CDR2 as FQGNSA. The CDR3 totals 15 residues.

This clone occurred many times. The V call is TRBV28, the J call TRBJ1-5, with 8 bases identical to TRBD1. This CDR3 is 13 amino acids long. Germline CDR1 MDHEN, CDR2 SYDVKM. CDR3 DNA: TGTGCGACGGACAGGGATGGGAATCAGCCCCAGCATTTT. Translation: CATDRDGNQPQHF.